What follows are 29 T cell receptor beta chains derived from one specimen sequenced in a study of blood T cell repertoires in COVID-19. TCRdb keeps only in-frame clones here, not all; method: immunoSEQ multiplex PCR. The data contain 180,000 or so clones, approximately 91% of them seen just once; the ten biggest clones take up about 0.77%. Input material: PBMCs or T cells enriched from blood (not recorded which). The receptors were sampled from a woman aged 18-35 years who had recovered from COVID-19.

The chain links TRBV10-2 to TRBJ1-2; 8 positions agree with TRBD1. The trim removed 5 bases at V and 4 bases at J, leaving 15 bases unmatched. The CDR3 sequence is 17 residues long. CDR1 and CDR2 (germline): WSHSY, SAAADI. The CDR3 spells CASSPSQGDVGSYGYTF. CDR3 in DNA: TGCGCCAGCAGTCCATCACAGGGGGATGTGGGGAGCTATGGCTACACCTTC.

The rearrangement joins TRBV11-2 to TRBJ2-7, with a possible D match to TRBD2 (5 bases). The CDR3 is made up of 14 amino acids. CDR1 is SGHAT, CDR2 FQNNGV, per germline. The V and J ends lost 6 bases and 4 bases respectively, with 16 bases between them. The CDR3 DNA sequence: TGTGCCAGCAGACTAACTAGGAACCTTTACGAGCAGTACTTC. Translated: CASRLTRNLYEQYF. Looking up the rest from reference TRBV11-2 and TRBJ2-7 gives the full variable domain: EAGVAQSPRYKIIEKRQSVAFWCNPISGHATLYWYQQILGQGPKLLIQFQNNGVVDDSQLPKDRFSAERLKGVDSTLKIQPAKLEDSAVYLCASRLTRNLYEQYFGPGTRLTVT.

The chain carries TRBV7-9 and TRBJ2-7; D gene uncertain. This CDR3 comprises 14 residues. Trimming pared 3 bases from V and 5 bases from J, leaving 14 bases between. From germline, CDR1 is SEHNR and CDR2 FQNEAQ (reference sequence). The CDR3 sequence: CASSLSDLLHEQYF. CDR3 nucleotide sequence: TGTGCCAGCAGCTTGTCAGATCTGCTCCACGAGCAGTACTTC.

The chain employs TRBV27 and TRBJ1-3; D unresolved. Germline-derived CDR1 and CDR2 are MNHEY and SMNVEV (reference sequence). The length of the CDR3 is 13 residues. The V and J ends lost 7 bases and 2 bases respectively, with 9 bases between them. The CDR3 spells CASMGVAGNTIYF. The CDR3 nucleotides read TGTGCCAGCATGGGAGTTGCTGGAAACACCATATATTTT.

The CDR3 region has the DNA TGTGCCAGCAGCCCCTCAGAGTCGGGGGGGGGTCAGCCCCAGCATTTT. It yields the protein CASSPSESGGGQPQHF. The chain recombines TRBV7-3 with TRBJ1-5, with D possibly matching TRBD1 (5 bases). V shed 5 bases and J shed 6 bases, with 20 bases lying between them. The CDR3 has 16 amino acids. Looked up from germline, CDR1 is SGHTA and CDR2 is FQGTGA. The full variable domain, in which reference TRBV7-3 and TRBJ1-5 provide the parts outside the CDR3, is GAGVSQTPSNKVTEKGKYVELRCDPISGHTALYWYRQSLGQGPEFLIYFQGTGAADDSGLPNDRFFAVRPEGSVSTLKIQRTERGDSAVYLCASSPSESGGGQPQHFGDGTRLSIL.

The chain uses TRBV5-4 and TRBJ1-6; maybe TRBD1 (6 bases). The germline CDR1 and CDR2 sequences are SGHNT and YYREEE (reference sequence). The V gene lost 2 bases and the J gene lost 5 bases, with 20 bases spanning the gap. CDR3 length: 18 residues. The CDR3 DNA reads as TGTGCCAGCAGCTTCCTTACAGGGACCCATAGCCATAATTCACCCCTCCACTTT. It codes for CASSFLTGTHSHNSPLHF.

The gene calls are TRBV2 and TRBJ2-7; D gene ambiguous. The germline V gene has CDR1 SNHLY and CDR2 FYNNEI. The ends were cut back, 5 bases at V and 6 bases at J, with 5 bases in the middle. The CDR3 has 10 amino acids. CDR3 protein: CASSSGEQYF. CDR3 in DNA: TGTGCCAGCAGTTCGGGCGAGCAGTACTTC.

This clone has just one count. This chain connects TRBV16 to TRBJ2-3, with 8 bases lining up with TRBD1. This CDR3 is built from 16 residues. The junction had 6 bases not matched to a gene; V was cut back by 4 bases and J by 0 bases. Germline lookup yields CDR1 KGHSY and CDR2 FQNENV. The CDR3 coding sequence is TGTGCCAGCAGCCGAACGCAGGGGGCTAGCACAGATACGCAGTATTTT. Translation: CASSRTQGASTDTQYF.

On this clone itself: One junction end disagrees with the germline gene, perhaps due to a read error. V and J are TRBV7-9 and TRBJ2-1; D remains unclear. There are 11 residues in the CDR3. The germline V gene encodes CDR1 SEHNR and CDR2 FQNEAQ (reference sequence). This CDR3 reads CASSSFNEQFF. CDR3 bases: TGTGCCAGCAGCTCCTTCAATGAGCAGTTCTTC.

The chain couples TRBV27 to TRBJ1-1; the D is unclear. V was cut by 2 bases and J by 3 bases, with 13 bases left in between. Germline V gene data show CDR1 as MNHEY and CDR2 as SMNVEV (reference sequence). The length of the CDR3 is 15 residues. The CDR3 here is CASSLGQAGYTEAFF. The CDR3 nucleotides are TGTGCCAGCAGTTTAGGGCAGGCGGGTTACACTGAAGCTTTCTTT.

The rearrangement uses TRBV7-6 and TRBJ2-2; the match to TRBD2 covers 9 bases. Per the germline V gene, CDR1 is SGHVS and CDR2 is FNYEAQ. This CDR3 is built from 16 residues. V was pared by 5 bases and J by 0 bases, with 4 bases of the junction left unmatched. CDR3 in amino acids: CASSKGLATNTGELFF. CDR3 nucleotides: TGTGCCAGCAGCAAAGGACTAGCGACGAACACCGGGGAGCTGTTTTTT.

The chain recombines TRBV19 with TRBJ2-5, with TRBD2 as a possible D gene (6 bases). The CDR3 is made up of 13 amino acids. The germline CDR1 and CDR2 sequences are LNHDA and SQIVND (reference sequence). Trimming removed 5 bases from V and 5 bases from J, with 12 bases in between. The CDR3, as DNA: TGTGCCAGTAGTCCCCAGGGAGGTGAGACCCAGTACTTC. It encodes CASSPQGGETQYF.

DNA for the CDR3: TGTGCCAGCAGGGGGACAGGGGCGGCTCAGCCCCAGCATTTT. It specifies CASRGTGAAQPQHF. The chain combines TRBV2 with TRBJ1-5, with 10 nucleotides matching TRBD1. V lost 6 bases, J lost 6 bases, and 5 bases stayed unmatched. Germline V gene sequence: CDR1 SNHLY, CDR2 FYNNEI. The CDR3 is 14 residues long.

The V call is TRBV19, the J call TRBJ2-1, with D possibly TRBD2 on 7 matching bases. Germline assignment: CDR1 LNHDA and CDR2 SQIVND (reference sequence). V lost 6 bases and J lost 3, with 12 bases in between. CDR3 length equals 14 residues. CDR3 DNA: TGTGCCAGTAGAAGAGGGGGGGTCTACAATGAGCAGTTCTTC. Its translation: CASRRGGVYNEQFF.

The chain combines TRBV4-1 with TRBJ2-7, with 10 bases fitting TRBD2. Germline CDR1 MGHRA, CDR2 YSYEKL. The CDR3 length is 17 residues. J gave up 7 bases and V 0 bases, and 12 bases lay outside the gene matches. CDR3 loop: CASSQDEVSSGGIEQYF. The CDR3 bases are TGCGCCAGCAGCCAAGATGAGGTTTCTAGCGGGGGAATAGAGCAGTACTTC.

V and J are TRBV3-1 (or the pseudogene TRBV3-2) and TRBJ1-2; TRBD1 aligns across 12 bases. The CDR3 has 15 amino acids. V gave up 4 bases and J gave up 7 bases; unmatched junction bases: 7. The germline V gene has CDR1 LGHDT and CDR2 YNNKEL (reference sequence). The CDR3 reads CASSPGGQGAGGYTF. In DNA form, the CDR3 reads TGTGCCAGCAGCCCCGGGGGACAGGGGGCAGGTGGCTACACCTTC.

The V call is TRBV4-2, the J call TRBJ2-5; tentative D call: TRBD2 (5 bases). The germline V gene has CDR1 LGHNA and CDR2 YNFKEQ. V was trimmed by 4 bases and J by 1 base, leaving 10 bases between them. The CDR3 consists of 14 residues. CDR3 sequence (DNA): TGTGCCAGCAGCCTCACAGCGGTCCAAGAGACCCAGTACTTC. It codes for CASSLTAVQETQYF.

The chain has TRBV6-5 and TRBJ1-2; no reliable D call. Looked up from germline, CDR1 is MNHEY and CDR2 is SVGAGI. The V and J ends lost 7 bases and 6 bases respectively, with 15 bases between them. The CDR3 consists of 13 residues. CDR3 loop: CASTPSLSHGYTF. In DNA form, the CDR3 reads TGTGCCAGCACCCCCTCACTATCCCATGGCTACACCTTC.

This clone appeared once. This rearrangement joins TRBV7-8 to TRBJ2-7, with D possibly TRBD2 on 6 matching bases. Trimming left V 5 bases short and J 3 bases short, with 11 bases between. Germline V gene sequence: CDR1 SGHVS, CDR2 FQNEAQ. CDR3 size: 13 residues. CDR3 protein: CASSEGLFYEQYF. In nucleotides, the CDR3 is TGTGCCAGCAGCGAGGGACTTTTCTACGAGCAGTACTTC.

V is TRBV7-2 and J is TRBJ2-2; D gene unclear. Germline V gene data show CDR1 as SGHTA and CDR2 as FQGNSA. The CDR3 runs to 12 residues. The ends were cut back, 5 bases at V and 6 bases at J, with 7 bases in the middle. The CDR3 DNA sequence: TGTGCCAGCAGCCCCAGTCCCGGGGAGCTGTTTTTT. It yields the protein CASSPSPGELFF. Supplemented by reference TRBV7-2 and TRBJ2-2, the full variable domain reads GAGVSQSPSNKVTEKGKDVELRCDPISGHTALYWYRQSLGQGLEFLIYFQGNSAPDKSGLPSDRFSAERTGGSVSTLTIQRTQQEDSAVYLCASSPSPGELFFGEGSRLTVL.

The chain links TRBV27 to TRBJ2-1; a possible D gene is TRBD2 (6 bases). Germline-derived CDR1 and CDR2 are MNHEY and SMNVEV (reference sequence). V was trimmed by 8 bases and J by 9 bases, leaving 23 bases between them. This CDR3 spans 15 amino acids. CDR3 DNA sequence: TGTGCCAGCCAAGTGGAGGGCCGGGTCACCGCTGAGCAGTTCTTC. It specifies CASQVEGRVTAEQFF.

The J gene is TRBJ1-6, the V gene TRBV19; 8 positions match TRBD1. This CDR3 contains 15 residues. Per germline, CDR1 LNHDA and CDR2 SQIVND (reference sequence). The V and J ends lost 3 bases and 7 bases, in that order; junction bases with no gene match: 5. The CDR3 DNA is TGTGCCAGTAGTATGGGACAGGCGCCCAATTCACCCCTCCACTTT. This gives the protein CASSMGQAPNSPLHF.

The chain uses TRBV6-2 or TRBV6-3 and TRBJ2-1, with D unclear. This CDR3 contains 13 residues. V lost 4 bases, J lost 5 bases, and 9 bases lay in between. Germline CDR1 and CDR2: MNHEY and SVGEGT. The CDR3 sequence is CASSSQSHNEQFF. CDR3 coding DNA: TGTGCCAGCAGTTCCCAAAGCCACAATGAGCAGTTCTTC.

The chain recombines TRBV6-4 with TRBJ2-7; D not certain. From germline, CDR1 is MRHNA and CDR2 SNTAGT. Trimming removed 3 bases at V and 7 bases at J, with 13 bases between. The CDR3 length is 13 residues. DNA of the CDR3: TGTGCCAGCAGTGAAAACACCCAGAGGGAGCAGTACTTC. Translated: CASSENTQREQYF.

This chain uses TRBV10-2 with TRBJ2-1; TRBD2 aligns across 11 bases. Germline CDR1 is WSHSY and CDR2 is SAAADI. J gave up 0 bases and V 10 bases, and 5 bases lay outside the gene matches. The CDR3 has 15 amino acids. The CDR3 reads CATRLAGSSYNEQFF. The CDR3 DNA follows: TGCGCCACCCGACTAGCGGGATCCTCCTACAATGAGCAGTTCTTC.

The chain uses TRBV24-1 and TRBJ1-1; D perhaps matches TRBD1 (6 bases). CDR3 length: 18 residues. Trimming took off 8 bases at V and 3 bases at J, with 27 bases between the two ends. Germline loops: CDR1 KGHDR, CDR2 SFDVKD. CDR3 in amino acids: CATTEAGTGFPGDTEAFF. Here the CDR3 DNA reads TGTGCCACCACTGAAGCAGGAACAGGGTTCCCTGGTGACACTGAAGCTTTCTTT.

CDR3 sequence reads: CASSQDGLGNTIYF. CDR3 nucleotides: TGTGCCAGCAGCCAAGACGGTCTTGGAAACACCATATATTTT. The chain links TRBV14 to TRBJ1-3, with D unclear. The germline V gene has CDR1 SGHDN and CDR2 FVKESK. This CDR3 has 14 amino acids. Trimming left V 0 bases short and J 3 bases short, with 6 bases between.

The J gene is TRBJ2-7, the V gene TRBV20-1, with TRBD1 matching 10 bases. This CDR3 is built from 13 residues. The germline CDR1 and CDR2 sequences are DFQATT and SNEGSKA (reference sequence). After removal of 3 bases from V and 2 bases from J, the junction contained 1 base not matched to a gene. DNA for the CDR3: TGCAGTGCTAGTGGGACAGGGGCCTACGAGCAGTACTTC. Protein sequence: CSASGTGAYEQYF.

The chain couples TRBV28 to TRBJ2-7; 7 bases are a match to TRBD1. V lost 2 bases and J lost 3; bases outside the gene matches: 1. This CDR3 is built from 13 residues. Germline-derived CDR1 and CDR2 are MDHEN and SYDVKM. As DNA, the CDR3 is TGTGCCAGCAGTTTAGACAGGGTCTACGAGCAGTACTTC. Residues: CASSLDRVYEQYF.